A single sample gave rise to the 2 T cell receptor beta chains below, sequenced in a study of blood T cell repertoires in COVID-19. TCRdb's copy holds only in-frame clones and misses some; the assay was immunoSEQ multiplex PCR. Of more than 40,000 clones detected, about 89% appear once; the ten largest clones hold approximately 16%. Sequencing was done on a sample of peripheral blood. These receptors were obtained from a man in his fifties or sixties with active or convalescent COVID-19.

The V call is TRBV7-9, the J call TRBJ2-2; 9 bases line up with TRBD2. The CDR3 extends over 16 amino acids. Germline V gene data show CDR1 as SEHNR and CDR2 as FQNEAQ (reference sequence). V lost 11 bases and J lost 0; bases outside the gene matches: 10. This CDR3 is CAGSTSGGPNTGELFF. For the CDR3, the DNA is TGTGCCGGAAGTACGAGCGGGGGGCCGAACACCGGGGAGCTGTTTTTT.

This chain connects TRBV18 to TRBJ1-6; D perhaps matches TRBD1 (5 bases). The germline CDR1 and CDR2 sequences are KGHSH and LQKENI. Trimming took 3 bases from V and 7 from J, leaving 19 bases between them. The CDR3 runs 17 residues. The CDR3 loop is CASSPATWGNGNSPLHF. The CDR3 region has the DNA TGTGCCAGCTCACCCGCCACATGGGGCAATGGAAATTCACCCCTCCACTTT.